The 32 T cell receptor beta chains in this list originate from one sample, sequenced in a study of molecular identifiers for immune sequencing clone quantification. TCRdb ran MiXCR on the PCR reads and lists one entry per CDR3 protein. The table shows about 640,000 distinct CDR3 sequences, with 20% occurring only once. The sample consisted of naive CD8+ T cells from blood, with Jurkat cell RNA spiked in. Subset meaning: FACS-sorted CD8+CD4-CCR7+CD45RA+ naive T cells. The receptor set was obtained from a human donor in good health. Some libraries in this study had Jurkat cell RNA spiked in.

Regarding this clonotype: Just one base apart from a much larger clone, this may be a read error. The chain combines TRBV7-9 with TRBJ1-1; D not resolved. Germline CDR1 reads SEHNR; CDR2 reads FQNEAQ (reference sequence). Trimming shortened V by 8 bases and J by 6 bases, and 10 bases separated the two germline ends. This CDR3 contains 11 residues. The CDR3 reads CASAYRPEAFF. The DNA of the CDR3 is TGTGCCAGCGCCTACCGCCCTGAAGCTTTCTTT.

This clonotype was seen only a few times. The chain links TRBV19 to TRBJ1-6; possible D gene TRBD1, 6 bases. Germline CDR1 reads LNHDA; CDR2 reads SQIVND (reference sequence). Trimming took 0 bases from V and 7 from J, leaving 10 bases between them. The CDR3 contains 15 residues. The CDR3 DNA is TGTGCCAGTAGTATAGATCCAGGGGACAATTCACCCCTCCACTTT. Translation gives CASSIDPGDNSPLHF.

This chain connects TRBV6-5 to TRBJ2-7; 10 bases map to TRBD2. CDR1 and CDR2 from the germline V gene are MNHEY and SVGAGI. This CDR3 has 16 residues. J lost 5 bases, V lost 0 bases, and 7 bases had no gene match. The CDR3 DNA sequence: TGTGCCAGCAGTTACTCAGCGGGGGGGGGGGGCGACGAGCAGTACTTC. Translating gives CASSYSAGGGGDEQYF.

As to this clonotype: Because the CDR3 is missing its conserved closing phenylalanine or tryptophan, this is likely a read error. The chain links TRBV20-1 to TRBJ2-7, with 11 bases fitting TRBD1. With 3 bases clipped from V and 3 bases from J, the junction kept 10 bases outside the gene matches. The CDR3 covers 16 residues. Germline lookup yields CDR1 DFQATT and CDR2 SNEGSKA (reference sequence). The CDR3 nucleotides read TGCAGTGCTAGTACATCCCGGACAGGGGGCATCTACGAGCAGTACCTC. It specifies CSASTSRTGGIYEQYL.

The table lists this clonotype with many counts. The CDR3 sequence: CASSYSQDPPQHF. For the CDR3, the DNA is TGTGCCAGCAGTTACTCGCAGGATCCGCCCCAGCATTTT. The chain has TRBV6-5 and TRBJ1-5; D not certain. CDR1 and CDR2 from the germline V gene are MNHEY and SVGAGI. The length of the CDR3 is 13 residues. Trimming cost V 0 bases and J 9 bases, with 9 bases left between them.

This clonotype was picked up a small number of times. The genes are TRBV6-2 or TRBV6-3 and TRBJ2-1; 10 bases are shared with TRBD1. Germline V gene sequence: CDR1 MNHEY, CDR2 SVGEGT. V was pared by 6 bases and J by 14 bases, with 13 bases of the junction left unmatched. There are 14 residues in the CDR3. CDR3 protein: CASRSPGTGDREFF. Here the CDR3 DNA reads TGTGCCAGCAGAAGTCCCGGGACAGGGGATCGGGAGTTCTTC.

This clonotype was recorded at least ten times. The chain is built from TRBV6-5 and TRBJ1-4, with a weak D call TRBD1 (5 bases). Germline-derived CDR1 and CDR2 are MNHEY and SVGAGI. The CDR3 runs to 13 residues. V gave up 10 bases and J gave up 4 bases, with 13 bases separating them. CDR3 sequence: CATQGPLNEKLFF. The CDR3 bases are TGTGCCACCCAGGGACCCCTTAATGAAAAACTGTTTTTT.

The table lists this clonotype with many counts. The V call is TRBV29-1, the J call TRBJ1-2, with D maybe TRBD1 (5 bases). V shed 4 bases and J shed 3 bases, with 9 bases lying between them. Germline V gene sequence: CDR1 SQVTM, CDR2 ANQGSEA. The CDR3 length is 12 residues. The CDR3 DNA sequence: TGCAGCGTTGGACAGACCTACTATGGCTACACCTTC. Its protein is CSVGQTYYGYTF.

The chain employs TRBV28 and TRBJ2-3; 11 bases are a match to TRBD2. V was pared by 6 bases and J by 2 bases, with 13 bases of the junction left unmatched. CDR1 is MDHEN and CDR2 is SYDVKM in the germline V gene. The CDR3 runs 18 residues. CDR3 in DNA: TGTGCCAGCAGCGAAACCGGGACTAGCGGTTTCGTCACAGATACGCAGTATTTT. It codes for CASSETGTSGFVTDTQYF.

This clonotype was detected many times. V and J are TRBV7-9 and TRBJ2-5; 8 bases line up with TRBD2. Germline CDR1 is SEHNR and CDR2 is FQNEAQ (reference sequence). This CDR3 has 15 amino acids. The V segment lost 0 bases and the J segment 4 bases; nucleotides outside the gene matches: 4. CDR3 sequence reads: CASSLAPLAGETQYF. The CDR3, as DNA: TGTGCCAGCAGCTTAGCGCCGCTAGCGGGAGAGACCCAGTACTTC. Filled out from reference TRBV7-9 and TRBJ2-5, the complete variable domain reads DTGVSQNPRHKITKRGQNVTFRCDPISEHNRLYWYRQTLGQGPEFLTYFQNEAQLEKSRLLSDRFSAERPKGSFSTLEIQRTEQGDSAMYLCASSLAPLAGETQYFGPGTRLLVL.

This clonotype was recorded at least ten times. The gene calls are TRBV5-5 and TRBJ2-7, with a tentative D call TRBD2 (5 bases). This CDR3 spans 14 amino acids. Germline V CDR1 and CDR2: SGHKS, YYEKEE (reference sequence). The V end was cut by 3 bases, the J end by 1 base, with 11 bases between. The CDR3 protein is CASSSTTNSYEQYF. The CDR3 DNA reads TGTGCCAGCAGCTCGACTACGAATTCCTACGAGCAGTACTTC.

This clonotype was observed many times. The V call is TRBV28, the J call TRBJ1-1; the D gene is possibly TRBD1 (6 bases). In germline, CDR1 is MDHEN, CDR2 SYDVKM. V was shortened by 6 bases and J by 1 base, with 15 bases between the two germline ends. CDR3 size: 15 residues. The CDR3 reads CASSWVGAENTEAFF. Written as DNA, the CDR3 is TGTGCCAGCAGCTGGGTGGGGGCGGAGAACACTGAAGCTTTCTTT.

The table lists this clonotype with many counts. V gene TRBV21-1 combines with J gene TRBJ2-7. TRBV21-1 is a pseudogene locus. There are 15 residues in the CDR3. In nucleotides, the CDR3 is TGTGCCAGCAGCAAATCGTCAGCGAGAGCCTACGAGCAGTACTTC. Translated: CASSKSSARAYEQYF.

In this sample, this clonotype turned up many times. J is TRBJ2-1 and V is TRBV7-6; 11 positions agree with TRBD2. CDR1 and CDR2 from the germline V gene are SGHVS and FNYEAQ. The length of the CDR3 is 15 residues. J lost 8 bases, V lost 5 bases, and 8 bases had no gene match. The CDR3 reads CASSLTSGGGDEQFF. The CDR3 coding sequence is TGTGCCAGCAGCCTAACTAGCGGGGGCGGAGATGAGCAGTTCTTC.

The CDR3 sequence: CANSPPDGGYTF. The CDR3 bases are TGTGCCAACTCACCCCCGGATGGTGGCTACACCTTC. The rearrangement uses TRBV10-3 and TRBJ1-2, with D hard to call. Germline V lookup: CDR1 ENHRY, CDR2 SYGVKD. Deletions cut 10 bases from V and 7 bases from J, with 16 bases between. The CDR3 contains 12 residues.

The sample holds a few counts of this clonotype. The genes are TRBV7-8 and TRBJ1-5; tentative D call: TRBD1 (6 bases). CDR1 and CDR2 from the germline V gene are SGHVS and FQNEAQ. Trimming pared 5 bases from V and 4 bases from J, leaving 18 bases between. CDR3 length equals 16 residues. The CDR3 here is CASSRTKTGINQPQHF. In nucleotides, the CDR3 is TGTGCCAGCAGCCGAACTAAAACAGGGATTAATCAGCCCCAGCATTTT.

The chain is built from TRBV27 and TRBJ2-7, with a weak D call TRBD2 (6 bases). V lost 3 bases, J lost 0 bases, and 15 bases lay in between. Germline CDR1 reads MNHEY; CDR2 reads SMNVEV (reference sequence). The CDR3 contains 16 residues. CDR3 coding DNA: TGTGCCAGCAGTTTCCTGTGGGGGGAGAGCTCCTACGAGCAGTACTTC. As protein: CASSFLWGESSYEQYF.

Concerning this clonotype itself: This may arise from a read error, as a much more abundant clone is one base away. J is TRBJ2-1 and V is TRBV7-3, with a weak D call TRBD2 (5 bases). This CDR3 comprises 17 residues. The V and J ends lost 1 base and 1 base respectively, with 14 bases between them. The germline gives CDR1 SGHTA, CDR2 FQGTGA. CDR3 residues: CASSLMSGGPSYNEQFF. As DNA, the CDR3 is TGTGCCAGCAGCTTAATGTCCGGCGGGCCTTCCTACAATGAGCAGTTCTTC.

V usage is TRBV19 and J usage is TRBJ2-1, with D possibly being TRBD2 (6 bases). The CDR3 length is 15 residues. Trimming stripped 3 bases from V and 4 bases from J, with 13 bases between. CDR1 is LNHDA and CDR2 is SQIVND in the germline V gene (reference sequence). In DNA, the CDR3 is TGTGCCAGTAGTATGCTCGGGAGCAAGTACAATGAGCAGTTCTTC. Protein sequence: CASSMLGSKYNEQFF.

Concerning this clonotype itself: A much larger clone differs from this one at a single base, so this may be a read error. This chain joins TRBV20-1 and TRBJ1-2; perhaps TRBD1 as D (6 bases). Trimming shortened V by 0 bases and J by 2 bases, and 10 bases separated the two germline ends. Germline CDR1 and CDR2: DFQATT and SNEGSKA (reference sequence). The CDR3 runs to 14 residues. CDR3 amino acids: CSARDQGGNYGYTF. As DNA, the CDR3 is TGCAGTGCTAGAGATCAAGGGGGAAACTATGGCTACACCTTC.

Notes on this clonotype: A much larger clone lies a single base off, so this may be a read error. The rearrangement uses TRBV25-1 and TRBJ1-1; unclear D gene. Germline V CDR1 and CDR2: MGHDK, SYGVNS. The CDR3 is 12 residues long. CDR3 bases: TGTGCCAGCGGTGACTCGGGCACTGAAGCTTTCTTT. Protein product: CASGDSGTEAFF.

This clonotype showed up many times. The CDR3 DNA reads TGTGCCAGCACCGGCGGGGGAGAGGCCCAAGCTTTCTTT. Translated: CASTGGGEAQAFF. This chain joins TRBV12-3 or TRBV12-4 and TRBJ1-1; D perhaps matches TRBD1 (5 bases). V lost 7 bases to trimming and J lost 9 bases, with 18 bases between them. The CDR3 is made up of 13 amino acids.

The CDR3 here is CASSALAGSTYEQYF. The CDR3 nucleotides are TGTGCCAGTAGTGCTCTAGCGGGGTCTACCTACGAGCAGTACTTC. The rearrangement links TRBV19 to TRBJ2-7, with 9 bases matching TRBD2. With 5 bases clipped from V and 2 bases from J, the junction kept 7 bases outside the gene matches. There are 15 residues in the CDR3. Germline V gene lookup returns CDR1 LNHDA and CDR2 SQIVND (reference sequence). Combining the CDR3 with reference TRBV19 and TRBJ2-7 gives the whole variable domain DGGITQSPKYLFRKEGQNVTLSCEQNLNHDAMYWYRQDPGQGLRLIYYSQIVNDFQKGDIAEGYSVSREKKESFPLTVTSAQKNPTAFYLCASSALAGSTYEQYFGPGTRLTVT.

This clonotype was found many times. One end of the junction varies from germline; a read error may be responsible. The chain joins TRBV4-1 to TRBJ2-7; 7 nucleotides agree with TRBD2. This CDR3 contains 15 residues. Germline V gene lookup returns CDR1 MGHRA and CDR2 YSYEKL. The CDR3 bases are TGTGCCAGCAGTCTTAGGACAAGCGGGGTCTACGAGCAGTACTTC. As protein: CASSLRTSGVYEQYF.

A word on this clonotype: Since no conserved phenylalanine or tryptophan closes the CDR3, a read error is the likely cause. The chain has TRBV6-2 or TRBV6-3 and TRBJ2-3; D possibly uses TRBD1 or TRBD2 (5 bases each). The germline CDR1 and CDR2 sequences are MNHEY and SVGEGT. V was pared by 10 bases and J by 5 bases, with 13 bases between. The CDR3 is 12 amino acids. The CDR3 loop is CATLGVGDTQYL. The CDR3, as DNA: TGTGCCACCCTGGGGGTTGGAGATACGCAGTATCTT.

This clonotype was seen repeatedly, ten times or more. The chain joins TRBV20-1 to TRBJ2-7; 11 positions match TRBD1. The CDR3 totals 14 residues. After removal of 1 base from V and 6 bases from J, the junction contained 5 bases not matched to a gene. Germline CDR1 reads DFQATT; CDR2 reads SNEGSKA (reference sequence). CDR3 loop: CSARVGTGGSEQYF. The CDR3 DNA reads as TGCAGTGCTAGAGTCGGGACAGGGGGATCCGAGCAGTACTTC.

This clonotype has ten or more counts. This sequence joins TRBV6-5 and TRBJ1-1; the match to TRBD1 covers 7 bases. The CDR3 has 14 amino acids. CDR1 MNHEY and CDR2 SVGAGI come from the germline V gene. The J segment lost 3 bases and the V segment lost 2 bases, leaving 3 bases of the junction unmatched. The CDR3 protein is CASSYPGQHTEAFF. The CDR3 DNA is TGTGCCAGCAGTTACCCGGGACAGCACACTGAAGCTTTCTTT.

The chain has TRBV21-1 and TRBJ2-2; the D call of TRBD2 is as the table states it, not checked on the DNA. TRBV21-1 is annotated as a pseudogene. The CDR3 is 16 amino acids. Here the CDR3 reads CASSKGGVAGTGELFF. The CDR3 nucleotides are TGTGCCAGCAGCAAAGGGGGGGTAGCGGGAACCGGGGAGCTGTTTTTT.

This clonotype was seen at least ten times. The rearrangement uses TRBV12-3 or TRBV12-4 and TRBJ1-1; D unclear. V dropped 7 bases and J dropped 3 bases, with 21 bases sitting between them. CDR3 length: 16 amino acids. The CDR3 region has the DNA TGTGCCAGCACCGCTCGAGGCGCCGGATCTTACACTGAAGCTTTCTTT. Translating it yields CASTARGAGSYTEAFF.

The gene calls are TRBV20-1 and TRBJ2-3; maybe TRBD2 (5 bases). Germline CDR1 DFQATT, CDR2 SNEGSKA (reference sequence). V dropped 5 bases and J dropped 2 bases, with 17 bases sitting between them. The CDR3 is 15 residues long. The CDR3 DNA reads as TGCAGTGCTCAAGCGGCGAGGACGCTCACAGATACGCAGTATTTT. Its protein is CSAQAARTLTDTQYF.

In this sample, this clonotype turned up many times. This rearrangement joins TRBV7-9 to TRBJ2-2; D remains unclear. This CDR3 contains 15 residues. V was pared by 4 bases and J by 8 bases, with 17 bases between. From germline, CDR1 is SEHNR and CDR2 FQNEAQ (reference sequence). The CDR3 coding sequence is TGTGCCAGCAGCTGGTCTGACATCCTTAGTGGGGAGCTGTTTTTT. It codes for CASSWSDILSGELFF.

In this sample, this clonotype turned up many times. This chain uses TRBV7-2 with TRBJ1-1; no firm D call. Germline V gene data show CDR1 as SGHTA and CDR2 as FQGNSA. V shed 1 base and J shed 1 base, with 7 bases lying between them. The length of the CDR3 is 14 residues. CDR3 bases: TGTGCCAGCAGCTTAGTCCAGCGGAACACTGAAGCTTTCTTT. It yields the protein CASSLVQRNTEAFF.